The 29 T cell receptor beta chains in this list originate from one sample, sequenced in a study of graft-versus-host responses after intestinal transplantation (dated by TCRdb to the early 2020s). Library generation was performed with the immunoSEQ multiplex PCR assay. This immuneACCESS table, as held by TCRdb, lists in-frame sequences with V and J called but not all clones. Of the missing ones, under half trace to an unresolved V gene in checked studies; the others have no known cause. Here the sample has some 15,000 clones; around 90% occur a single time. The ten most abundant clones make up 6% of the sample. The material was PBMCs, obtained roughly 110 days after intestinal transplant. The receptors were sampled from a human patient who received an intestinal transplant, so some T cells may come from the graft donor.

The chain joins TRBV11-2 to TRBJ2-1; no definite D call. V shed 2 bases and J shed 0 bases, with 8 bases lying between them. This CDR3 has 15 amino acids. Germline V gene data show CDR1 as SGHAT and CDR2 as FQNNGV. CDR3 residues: CASSLLTSSYNEQFF. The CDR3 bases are TGTGCCAGCAGCTTACTCACGAGCTCCTACAATGAGCAGTTCTTC.

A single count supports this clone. CDR3 coding DNA: TGTGCCAGCAGTTACCCAGGCCAAGAGACCCAGTACTTC. It yields the protein CASSYPGQETQYF. The J gene is TRBJ2-5, the V gene TRBV6-5; D unclear. Looked up from germline, CDR1 is MNHEY and CDR2 is SVGAGI. This CDR3 contains 13 residues. The V end lost 2 bases, the J end lost 1 base, and 5 bases lay between the germline ends.

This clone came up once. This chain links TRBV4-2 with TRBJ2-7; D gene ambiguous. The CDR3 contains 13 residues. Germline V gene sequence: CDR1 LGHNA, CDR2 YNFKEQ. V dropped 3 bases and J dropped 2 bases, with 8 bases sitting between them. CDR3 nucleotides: TGTGCCAGCAGCCACTCACTCGCCTACGAGCAGTACTTC. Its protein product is CASSHSLAYEQYF.

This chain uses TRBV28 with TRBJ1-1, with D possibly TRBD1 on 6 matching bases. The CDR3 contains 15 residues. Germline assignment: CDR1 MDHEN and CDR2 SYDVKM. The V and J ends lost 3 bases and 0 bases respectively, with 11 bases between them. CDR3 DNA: TGTGCCAGCAGTTTGCGACGGGACATGAACACTGAAGCTTTCTTT. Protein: CASSLRRDMNTEAFF.

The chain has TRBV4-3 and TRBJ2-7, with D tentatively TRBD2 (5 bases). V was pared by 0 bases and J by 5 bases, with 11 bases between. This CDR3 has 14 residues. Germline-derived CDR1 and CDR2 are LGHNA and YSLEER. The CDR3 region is CASSQESGGDEQYF. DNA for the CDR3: TGCGCCAGCAGCCAAGAATCTGGAGGTGACGAGCAGTACTTC.

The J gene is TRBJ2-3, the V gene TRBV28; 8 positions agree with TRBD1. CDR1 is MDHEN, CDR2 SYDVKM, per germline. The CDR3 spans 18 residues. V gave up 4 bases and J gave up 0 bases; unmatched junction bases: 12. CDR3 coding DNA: TGTGCCAGCAGTTACCCCGCGACAGGGGCGTCTAGCACAGATACGCAGTATTTT. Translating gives CASSYPATGASSTDTQYF.

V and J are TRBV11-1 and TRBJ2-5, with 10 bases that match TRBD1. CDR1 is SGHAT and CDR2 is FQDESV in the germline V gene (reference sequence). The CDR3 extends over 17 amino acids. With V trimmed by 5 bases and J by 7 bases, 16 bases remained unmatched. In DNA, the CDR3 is TGTGCCAGCAGCCCCACGACCGGGACAGGGGACTTGGGGACCCAGTACTTC. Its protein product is CASSPTTGTGDLGTQYF.

CDR3 sequence: CASSYGQGAANEKLFF. The CDR3 DNA reads TGTGCCAGCAGTTACGGACAGGGAGCGGCTAATGAAAAACTGTTTTTT. The rearrangement joins TRBV6-5 to TRBJ1-4; 8 positions match TRBD1. V dropped 2 bases and J dropped 3; count of bases not matched to a gene: 5. The germline gives CDR1 MNHEY, CDR2 SVGAGI. This CDR3 region has 16 residues.

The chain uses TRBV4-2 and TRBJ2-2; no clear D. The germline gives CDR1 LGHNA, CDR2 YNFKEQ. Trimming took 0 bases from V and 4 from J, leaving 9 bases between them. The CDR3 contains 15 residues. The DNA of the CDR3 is TGTGCCAGCAGCCAAGATGACACGGGCACCGGGGAGCTGTTTTTT. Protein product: CASSQDDTGTGELFF.

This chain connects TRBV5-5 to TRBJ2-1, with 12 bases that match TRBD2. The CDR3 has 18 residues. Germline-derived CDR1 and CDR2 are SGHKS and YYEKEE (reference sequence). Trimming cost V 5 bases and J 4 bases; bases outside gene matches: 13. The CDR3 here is CASRMDLGTSGPYNEQFF. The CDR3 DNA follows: TGTGCCAGCAGAATGGACCTAGGGACTAGCGGGCCGTACAATGAGCAGTTCTTC.

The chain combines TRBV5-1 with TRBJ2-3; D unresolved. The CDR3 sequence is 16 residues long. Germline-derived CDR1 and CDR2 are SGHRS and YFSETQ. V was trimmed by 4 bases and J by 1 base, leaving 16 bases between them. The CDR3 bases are TGCGCCAGCAGCCTGGAAAGTCGGGCCCGCACAGATACGCAGTATTTT. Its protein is CASSLESRARTDTQYF.

The CDR3 sequence: CASSLGHGYTF. CDR3 coding DNA: TGTGCCAGCAGCTTAGGGCATGGCTACACCTTC. The chain joins TRBV5-6 to TRBJ1-2; D is undetermined. The CDR3 covers 11 residues. Per the germline V gene, CDR1 is SGHDT and CDR2 is YYEEEE. The V and J ends lost 2 bases and 6 bases respectively, with 5 bases between them.

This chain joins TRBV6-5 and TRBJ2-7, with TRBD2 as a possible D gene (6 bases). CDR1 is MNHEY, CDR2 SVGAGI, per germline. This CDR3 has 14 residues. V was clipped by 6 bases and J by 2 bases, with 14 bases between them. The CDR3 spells CASRSVGTAYEQYF. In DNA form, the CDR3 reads TGTGCCAGCAGATCAGTAGGGACTGCCTACGAGCAGTACTTC.

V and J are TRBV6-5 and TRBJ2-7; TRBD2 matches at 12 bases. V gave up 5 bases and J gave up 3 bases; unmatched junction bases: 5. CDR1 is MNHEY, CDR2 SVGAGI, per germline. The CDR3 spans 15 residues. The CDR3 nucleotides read TGTGCCAGCAGTCATCGGACTAGCGGGATCTACGAGCAGTACTTC. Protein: CASSHRTSGIYEQYF.

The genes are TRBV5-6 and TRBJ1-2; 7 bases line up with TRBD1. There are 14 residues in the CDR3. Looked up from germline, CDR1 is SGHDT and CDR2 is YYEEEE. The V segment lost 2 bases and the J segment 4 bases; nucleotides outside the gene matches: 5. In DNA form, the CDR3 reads TGTGCCAGCAGCTTAAACAGGGGAAGCTATGGCTACACCTTC. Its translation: CASSLNRGSYGYTF.

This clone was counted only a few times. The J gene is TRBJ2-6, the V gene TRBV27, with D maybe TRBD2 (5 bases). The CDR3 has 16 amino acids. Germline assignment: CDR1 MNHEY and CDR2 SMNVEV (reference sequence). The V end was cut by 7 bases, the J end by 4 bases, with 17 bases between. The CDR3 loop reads CASTHQRGSGANVLTF. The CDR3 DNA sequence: TGTGCCAGCACCCACCAACGCGGGTCAGGGGCCAACGTCCTGACTTTC.

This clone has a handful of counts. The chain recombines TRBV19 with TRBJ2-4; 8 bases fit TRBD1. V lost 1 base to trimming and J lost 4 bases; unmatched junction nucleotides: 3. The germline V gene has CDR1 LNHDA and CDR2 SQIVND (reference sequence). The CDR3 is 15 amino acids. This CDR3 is CASSIGGQEKNIQYF. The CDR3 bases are TGTGCCAGTAGTATAGGGGGACAGGAAAAAAACATTCAGTACTTC.

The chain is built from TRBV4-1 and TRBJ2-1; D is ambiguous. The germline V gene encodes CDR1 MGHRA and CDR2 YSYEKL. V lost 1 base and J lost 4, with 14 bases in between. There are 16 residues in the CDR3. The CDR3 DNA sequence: TGCGCCAGCAGCCAAGTGAGTGATCCGCTTTACAATGAGCAGTTCTTC. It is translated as CASSQVSDPLYNEQFF.

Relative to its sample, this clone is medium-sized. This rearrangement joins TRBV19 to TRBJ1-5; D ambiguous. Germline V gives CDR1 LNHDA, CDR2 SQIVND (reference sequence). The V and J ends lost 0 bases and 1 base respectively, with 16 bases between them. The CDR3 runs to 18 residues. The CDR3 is CASSIDPEGLASNQPQHF. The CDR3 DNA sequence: TGTGCCAGTAGTATAGATCCAGAAGGACTGGCGAGCAATCAGCCCCAGCATTTT.

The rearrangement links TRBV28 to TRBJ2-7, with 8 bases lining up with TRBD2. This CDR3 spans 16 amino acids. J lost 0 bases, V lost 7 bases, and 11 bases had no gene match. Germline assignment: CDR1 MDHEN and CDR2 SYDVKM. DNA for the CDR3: TGTGCCAGCAAGAACTCTGGCCTAGCGGGCTCCTACGAGCAGTACTTC. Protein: CASKNSGLAGSYEQYF.

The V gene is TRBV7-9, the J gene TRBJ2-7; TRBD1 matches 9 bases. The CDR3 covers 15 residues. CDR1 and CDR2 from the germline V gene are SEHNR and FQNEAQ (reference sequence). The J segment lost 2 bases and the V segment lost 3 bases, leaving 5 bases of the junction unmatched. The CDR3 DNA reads TGTGCCAGCAGCTTTATGGGACAGGGACCCTACGAGCAGTACTTC. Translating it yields CASSFMGQGPYEQYF.

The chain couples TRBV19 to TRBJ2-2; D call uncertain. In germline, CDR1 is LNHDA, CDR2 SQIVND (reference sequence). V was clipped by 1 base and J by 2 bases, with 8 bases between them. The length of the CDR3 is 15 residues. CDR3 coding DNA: TGTGCCAGTAGTATAGTTGGGGTCAACACCGGGGAGCTGTTTTTT. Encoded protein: CASSIVGVNTGELFF.

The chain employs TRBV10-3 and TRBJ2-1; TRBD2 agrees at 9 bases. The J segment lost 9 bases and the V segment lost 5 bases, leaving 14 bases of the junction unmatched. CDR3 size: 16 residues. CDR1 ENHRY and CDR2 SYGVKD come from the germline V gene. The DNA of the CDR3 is TGTGCCATCAGTCCTGGTTGGGGACTAGCAGAGGGTGAGCAGTTCTTC. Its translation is CAISPGWGLAEGEQFF.

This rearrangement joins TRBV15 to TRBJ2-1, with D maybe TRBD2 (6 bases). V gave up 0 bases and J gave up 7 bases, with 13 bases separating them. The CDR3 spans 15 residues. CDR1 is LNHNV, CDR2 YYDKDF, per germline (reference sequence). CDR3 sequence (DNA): TGTGCCACCAGCAGAGATGCCGTTGGAGGGAATGAGCAGTTCTTC. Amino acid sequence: CATSRDAVGGNEQFF. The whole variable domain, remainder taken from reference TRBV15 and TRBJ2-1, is DAMVIQNPRYQVTQFGKPVTLSCSQTLNHNVMYWYQQKSSQAPKLLFHYYDKDFNNEADTPDNFQSRRPNTSFCFLDIRSPGLGDTAMYLCATSRDAVGGNEQFFGPGTRLTVL.

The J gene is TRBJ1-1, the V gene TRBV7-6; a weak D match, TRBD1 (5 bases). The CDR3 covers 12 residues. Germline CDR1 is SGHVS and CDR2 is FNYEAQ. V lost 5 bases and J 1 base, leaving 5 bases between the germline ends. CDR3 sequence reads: CASSGANTEAFF. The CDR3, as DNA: TGTGCCAGCAGCGGGGCGAACACTGAAGCTTTCTTT.

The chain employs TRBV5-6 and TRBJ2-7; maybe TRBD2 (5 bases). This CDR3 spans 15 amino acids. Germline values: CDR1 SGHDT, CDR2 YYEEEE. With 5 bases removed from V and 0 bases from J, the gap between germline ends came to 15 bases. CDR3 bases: TGTGCCAGCAGTCTGGGTGGCGGGTCCTCCTACGAGCAGTACTTC. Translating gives CASSLGGGSSYEQYF.

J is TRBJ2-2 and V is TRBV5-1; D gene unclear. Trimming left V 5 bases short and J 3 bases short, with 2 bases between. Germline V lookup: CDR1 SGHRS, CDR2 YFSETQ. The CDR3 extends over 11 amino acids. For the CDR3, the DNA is TGCGCCAGCAGTTACACCGGGGAGCTGTTTTTT. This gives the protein CASSYTGELFF.

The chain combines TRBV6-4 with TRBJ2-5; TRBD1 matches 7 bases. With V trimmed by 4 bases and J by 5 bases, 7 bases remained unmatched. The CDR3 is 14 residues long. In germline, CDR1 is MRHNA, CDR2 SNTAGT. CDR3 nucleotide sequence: TGTGCCAGCAGTGCAACAGGGGAGATTGAGACCCAGTACTTC. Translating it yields CASSATGEIETQYF.

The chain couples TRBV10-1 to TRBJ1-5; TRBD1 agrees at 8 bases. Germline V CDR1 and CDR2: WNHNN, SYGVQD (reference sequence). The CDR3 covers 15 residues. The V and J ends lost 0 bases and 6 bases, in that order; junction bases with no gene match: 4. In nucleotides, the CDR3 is TGCGCCAGCAGTGAGTCCCCCAGGGGGCGTCAGCCCCAGCATTTT. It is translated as CASSESPRGRQPQHF.